This T cell receptor beta chain was retrieved from a study of blood T cell repertoires in COVID-19. For the study at large: COVID-19 samples, acute and convalescent, were from the United States, Italy and Spain. The analysed material was cDNA or gDNA that came from T cells, B-cell-depleted T cells, or PBMCs.

V dropped 4 bases and J dropped 0 bases, with 11 bases sitting between them. This CDR3 has 15 amino acids. Germline V gives CDR1 MRHNA, CDR2 SNTAGT. Study processing details: Amplified reference gene primers provided the basis for estimating nucleated cell counts. Profiled with immunoSEQ multiplex PCR; TCRdb holds only in-frame clones, not every one. That table supplies the V and J calls and clone size; D and trimming were determined from the DNA. The sample has about 380,000 clones, 81% seen once; the top ten hold about 1%. V is TRBV6-4 and J is TRBJ2-3, with a tentative D call TRBD2 (6 bases). The TCR originated in a human donor with acute or convalescent COVID-19. The donor label of this sample is uncertain. The sequencing input was peripheral blood. The DNA for the CDR3 is TGTGCCAGCAGTGTCTGGGGGGACAGCACAGATACGCAGTATTTT. Translating it yields CASSVWGDSTDTQYF.